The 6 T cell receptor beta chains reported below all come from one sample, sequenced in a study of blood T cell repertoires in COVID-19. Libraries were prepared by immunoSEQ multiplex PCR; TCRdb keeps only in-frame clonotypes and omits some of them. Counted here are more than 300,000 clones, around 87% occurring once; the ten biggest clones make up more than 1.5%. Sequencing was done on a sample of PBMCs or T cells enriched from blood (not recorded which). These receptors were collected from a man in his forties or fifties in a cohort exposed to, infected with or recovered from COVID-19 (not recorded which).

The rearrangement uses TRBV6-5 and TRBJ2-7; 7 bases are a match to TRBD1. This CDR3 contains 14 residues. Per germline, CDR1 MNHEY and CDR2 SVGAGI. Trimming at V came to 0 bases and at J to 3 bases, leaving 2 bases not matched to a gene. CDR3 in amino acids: CASSYSWDSYEQYF. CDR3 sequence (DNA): TGTGCCAGCAGTTACTCCTGGGACAGCTACGAGCAGTACTTC.

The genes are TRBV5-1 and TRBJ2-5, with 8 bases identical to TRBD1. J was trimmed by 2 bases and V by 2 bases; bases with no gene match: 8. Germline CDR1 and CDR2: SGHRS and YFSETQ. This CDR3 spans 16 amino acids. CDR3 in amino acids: CASSLPTGVGQETQYF. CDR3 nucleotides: TGCGCCAGCAGCTTACCGACAGGGGTTGGGCAAGAGACCCAGTACTTC.

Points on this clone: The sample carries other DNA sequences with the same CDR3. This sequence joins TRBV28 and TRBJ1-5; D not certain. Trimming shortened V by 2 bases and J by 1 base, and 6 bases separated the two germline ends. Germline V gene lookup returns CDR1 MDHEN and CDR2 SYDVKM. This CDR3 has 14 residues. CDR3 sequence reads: CASSLSSSNQPQHF. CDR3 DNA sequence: TGTGCCAGCAGTTTAAGCTCCAGCAATCAGCCCCAGCATTTT.

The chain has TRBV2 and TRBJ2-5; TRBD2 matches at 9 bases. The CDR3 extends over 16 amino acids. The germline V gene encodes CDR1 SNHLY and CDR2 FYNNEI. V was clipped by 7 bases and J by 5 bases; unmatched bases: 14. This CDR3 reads CASTRGGAGTIETQYF. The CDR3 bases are TGTGCCAGCACGCGGGGGGGCGCGGGGACAATCGAGACCCAGTACTTC.

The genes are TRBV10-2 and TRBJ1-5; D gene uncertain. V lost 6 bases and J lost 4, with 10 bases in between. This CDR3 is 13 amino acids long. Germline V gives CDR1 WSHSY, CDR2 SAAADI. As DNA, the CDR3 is TGCGCCAGCAGCCCGGGTTCTAATCAGCCCCAGCATTTT. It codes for CASSPGSNQPQHF.

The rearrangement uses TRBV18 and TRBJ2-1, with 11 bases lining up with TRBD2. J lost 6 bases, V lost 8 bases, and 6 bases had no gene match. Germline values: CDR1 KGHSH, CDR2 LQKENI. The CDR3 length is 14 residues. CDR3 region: CASRTGTSGNEQFF. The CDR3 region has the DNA TGTGCCAGCCGGACGGGGACTAGCGGCAATGAGCAGTTCTTC.